The 8 T cell receptor beta chains below come from one sample, sequenced in a study of cytomegalovirus exposure and HLA in healthy donors. The PCR used 60 Vbeta and 13 Jbeta primers. Sequenced by immunoSEQ multiplex PCR; TCRdb stores in-frame clones only, minus some. The top ten hold 1.3% of the sample, which has about 190,000 clones, around 87% seen once. Sequencing was done on a sample of PBMCs. All receptors derive from a young man in good health and CMV-seronegative.

This chain links TRBV7-9 with TRBJ2-3; 16 bases match TRBD2. Germline trimming cut 5 bases from V and 4 bases from J; bases unmatched to any gene: 9. CDR3 length equals 18 residues. Germline CDR1 and CDR2: SEHNR and FQNEAQ (reference sequence). CDR3 sequence: CASSQGLAGGLTPDTQYF. In DNA, the CDR3 is TGTGCCAGCAGCCAGGGACTAGCGGGGGGGCTAACCCCAGATACGCAGTATTTT.

To note about this clone: In the same sample, other DNA sequences code for this CDR3. The rearrangement links TRBV7-6 to TRBJ1-1; TRBD1 aligns across 10 bases. Germline assignment: CDR1 SGHVS and CDR2 FNYEAQ. The CDR3 has 13 amino acids. J lost 8 bases, V lost 3 bases, and 3 bases had no gene match. This CDR3 reads CASSFATGGEAFF. DNA of the CDR3: TGTGCCAGCAGCTTTGCGACAGGGGGCGAAGCTTTCTTT.

The V and J genes are TRBV5-1 and TRBJ2-7, with D tentatively TRBD2 (5 bases). Germline-derived CDR1 and CDR2 are SGHRS and YFSETQ. With 0 bases removed from V and 0 bases from J, the gap between germline ends came to 13 bases. The CDR3 covers 16 residues. CDR3 nucleotides: TGCGCCAGCAGCTTGGCCAGAGGGTGGGGCTCCTACGAGCAGTACTTC. This gives the protein CASSLARGWGSYEQYF. Filled out from reference TRBV5-1 and TRBJ2-7, the complete variable domain reads KAGVTQTPRYLIKTRGQQVTLSCSPISGHRSVSWYQQTPGQGLQFLFEYFSETQRNKGNFPGRFSGRQFSNSRSEMNVSTLELGDSALYLCASSLARGWGSYEQYFGPGTRLTVT.

The gene calls are TRBV6-1 and TRBJ2-1; 10 bases agree with TRBD2. Germline V gene data show CDR1 as MNHNS and CDR2 as SASEGT. The CDR3 has 15 residues. With V trimmed by 1 base and J by 6 bases, 3 bases remained unmatched. In nucleotides, the CDR3 is TGTGCCAGCAGTGAAGGGACTAGCGGAGGCAATGAGCAGTTCTTC. Protein product: CASSEGTSGGNEQFF.

J is TRBJ2-7 and V is TRBV27; 10 bases are a match to TRBD1. The CDR3 contains 15 residues. Looked up from germline, CDR1 is MNHEY and CDR2 is SMNVEV (reference sequence). Germline trimming cut 2 bases from V and 0 bases from J; bases unmatched to any gene: 1. CDR3 in DNA: TGTGCCAGCAGTTTAGACAGGGGGCTCTCCTACGAGCAGTACTTC. It translates to CASSLDRGLSYEQYF.

The rearrangement joins TRBV19 to TRBJ1-5; D gene uncertain. The V end lost 3 bases, the J end lost 0 bases, and 9 bases lay between the germline ends. From germline, CDR1 is LNHDA and CDR2 SQIVND (reference sequence). The CDR3 sequence is 15 residues long. The CDR3 nucleotides read TGTGCCAGTAGTATGGGCAGCTATAGCAATCAGCCCCAGCATTTT. Amino acids: CASSMGSYSNQPQHF.

The rearrangement uses TRBV27 and TRBJ1-1; TRBD1 is a possible D gene (6 bases). Germline loops: CDR1 MNHEY, CDR2 SMNVEV (reference sequence). This CDR3 has 15 residues. V shed 6 bases and J shed 0 bases, with 14 bases lying between them. The CDR3 sequence is CASRSRTDLNTEAFF. CDR3 nucleotide sequence: TGTGCCAGCAGATCGAGGACAGATCTGAACACTGAAGCTTTCTTT.

The rearrangement joins TRBV2 to TRBJ2-7; tentatively, D is TRBD1 (5 bases). The V gene's germline CDR1 is SNHLY and CDR2 FYNNEI. Trimming removed 5 bases at V and 6 bases at J, with 14 bases between. The CDR3 covers 13 residues. Here the CDR3 reads CASSRGGFPEQYF. CDR3 nucleotides: TGTGCCAGCAGTAGGGGTGGTTTTCCCGAGCAGTACTTC.